This T cell receptor (beta chain) comes out of a study of blood T cell repertoires in COVID-19. As for the study in general: Acute and convalescent COVID-19 samples came from the United States, Italy and Spain. Sources were T cells, B-cell-depleted T cells, or PBMCs; the material itself was cDNA or gDNA.

Original handling: For nucleated cells, counts were estimated from reference gene primer amplification. Produced via immunoSEQ multiplex PCR; TCRdb's table is partial and in-frame only. That table is the source of V, J and clone size, and D and trimming were worked out from the DNA. The sample comprises some 250,000 clones, around four fifths of which are singletons, and 4.2% rests with the top ten. The sequenced material came from peripheral blood. This receptor was obtained from a man between 60 and 70 years old with acute or convalescent COVID-19.

The CDR3 region is CASRGGTRNEKLFF. The CDR3 DNA reads TGTGCCAGTAGGGGGGGGACCCGTAATGAAAAACTGTTTTTT. The rearrangement uses TRBV19 and TRBJ1-4, with D tentatively TRBD1 (5 bases). The CDR3 is made up of 14 amino acids. The germline CDR1 and CDR2 sequences are LNHDA and SQIVND (reference sequence). V was pared by 6 bases and J by 4 bases, with 12 bases between.